Shown below are 32 T cell receptor beta chains from a single sample sequenced in a study of technical replicates of blood from a few donors. Only in-frame clones appear in the TCRdb table, and some are missing; sequencing was by immunoSEQ multiplex PCR. This table has tens of thousands of clones, around 94% appearing once. The sample consisted of T cells isolated from PBMCs. Source of these receptors: a human donor in good health.

The V gene is TRBV5-4, the J gene TRBJ2-3; TRBD2 aligns across 9 bases. Looked up from germline, CDR1 is SGHNT and CDR2 is YYREEE (reference sequence). The CDR3 runs to 16 residues. The V segment lost 1 base and the J segment 6 bases; nucleotides outside the gene matches: 9. The CDR3 region is CASSLFAGGTDDTQYF. The CDR3 nucleotides read TGTGCCAGCAGCTTGTTCGCGGGAGGGACCGACGATACGCAGTATTTT. Drawing the rest from reference TRBV5-4 and TRBJ2-3, the complete variable domain is ETGVTQSPTHLIKTRGQQVTLRCSSQSGHNTVSWYQQALGQGPQFIFQYYREEENGRGNFPPRFSGLQFPNYSSELNVNALELDDSALYLCASSLFAGGTDDTQYFGPGTRLTVL.

The rearrangement joins TRBV4-1 to TRBJ1-2; 10 bases match TRBD1. Germline V CDR1 and CDR2: MGHRA, YSYEKL. The trim removed 2 bases at V and 8 bases at J, leaving 8 bases unmatched. The CDR3 has 15 amino acids. The CDR3 sequence: CASSQTGTGEGGYTF. The DNA of the CDR3 is TGCGCCAGCAGCCAAACCGGGACAGGGGAGGGCGGCTACACCTTC.

The rearrangement uses TRBV6-5 and TRBJ1-1, with a possible D match to TRBD1 (6 bases). Germline values: CDR1 MNHEY, CDR2 SVGAGI. Trimming pared 0 bases from V and 1 base from J, leaving 9 bases between. CDR3 size: 15 residues. The CDR3 loop reads CASSYSPGENTEAFF. CDR3 bases: TGTGCCAGCAGTTACTCCCCAGGGGAGAACACTGAAGCTTTCTTT.

The genes are TRBV5-6 and TRBJ2-3; 13 nucleotides agree with TRBD2. This CDR3 has 16 amino acids. With 4 bases clipped from V and 3 bases from J, the junction kept 5 bases outside the gene matches. From germline, CDR1 is SGHDT and CDR2 YYEEEE. In DNA form, the CDR3 reads TGTGCCAGCAGCGCCACTAGCGGGGGGGCGACAGATACGCAGTATTTT. This sequence encodes CASSATSGGATDTQYF.

The chain joins TRBV21-1 to TRBJ2-2; the D call TRBD1 from the table was never checked on the DNA. TRBV21-1 is a pseudogene locus. This CDR3 contains 16 residues. DNA of the CDR3: TGTGCCAGCAGCACTCGGACAGAATCGAACACCGGGGAGCTGTTTTTT. This codes for CASSTRTESNTGELFF.

This chain links TRBV5-4 with TRBJ1-4; 8 nucleotides match TRBD1. V lost 6 bases to trimming and J lost 4 bases; unmatched junction nucleotides: 5. In germline, CDR1 is SGHNT, CDR2 YYREEE (reference sequence). The CDR3 covers 14 residues. CDR3 coding DNA: TGTGCCAGCACCCCAGGGGGCGGTAATGAAAAACTGTTTTTT. Protein product: CASTPGGGNEKLFF.

The gene calls are TRBV7-9 and TRBJ2-1, with 7 bases lining up with TRBD2. Trimming cost V 4 bases and J 5 bases; bases outside gene matches: 11. This CDR3 is 16 amino acids long. CDR1 and CDR2 (germline): SEHNR, FQNEAQ (reference sequence). The CDR3 loop reads CASSSARDYVNNEQFF. In DNA, the CDR3 is TGTGCCAGCAGCTCGGCCCGGGACTACGTAAACAATGAGCAGTTCTTC.

V usage is TRBV18 and J usage is TRBJ1-2; TRBD1 is a possible D gene (5 bases). The CDR3 totals 16 residues. V was trimmed by 1 base and J by 2 bases, leaving 14 bases between them. Germline-derived CDR1 and CDR2 are KGHSH and LQKENI. The CDR3 DNA follows: TGTGCCAGCTCACCACAACCGGGGGTGGGGAACTATGGCTACACCTTC. Translated: CASSPQPGVGNYGYTF.

The chain links TRBV5-1 to TRBJ2-2; D gene ambiguous. Trimming pared 1 base from V and 1 base from J, leaving 5 bases between. The germline V gene encodes CDR1 SGHRS and CDR2 YFSETQ. The CDR3 is 14 residues long. CDR3 DNA: TGCGCCAGCAGCTTGTTCGGGAACACCGGGGAGCTGTTTTTT. It is translated as CASSLFGNTGELFF.

The chain has TRBV5-1 and TRBJ2-2, with 13 bases aligning to TRBD2. V dropped 4 bases and J dropped 0; count of bases not matched to a gene: 6. The CDR3 spans 18 residues. Germline V gives CDR1 SGHRS, CDR2 YFSETQ. The CDR3 here is CASSLRTSGGANTGELFF. In nucleotides, the CDR3 is TGCGCCAGCAGCCTAAGGACTAGCGGGGGAGCGAACACCGGGGAGCTGTTTTTT.

V and J are TRBV6-6 and TRBJ1-6, with D perhaps matching TRBD1 (5 bases). Germline V gene sequence: CDR1 MNHNY, CDR2 SVGAGI (reference sequence). The ends were cut back, 5 bases at V and 8 bases at J, with 10 bases in the middle. The CDR3 runs to 13 residues. The DNA for the CDR3 is TGTGCCAGCAGTCGGCAGGGCTATTCACCCCTCCACTTT. This gives the protein CASSRQGYSPLHF.

The chain carries TRBV18 and TRBJ1-1, with D possibly TRBD1 on 5 matching bases. Germline V gene data show CDR1 as KGHSH and CDR2 as LQKENI. CDR3 size: 14 residues. With 4 bases removed from V and 0 bases from J, the gap between germline ends came to 9 bases. In DNA, the CDR3 is TGTGCCAGCTCACTTGACAGAATGAACACTGAAGCTTTCTTT. Protein product: CASSLDRMNTEAFF.

The chain is built from TRBV5-6 and TRBJ2-7, with 14 positions matching TRBD2. With V trimmed by 4 bases and J by 3 bases, 6 bases remained unmatched. The CDR3 length is 16 residues. Germline V gene data show CDR1 as SGHDT and CDR2 as YYEEEE. CDR3 amino acids: CASSLGTSGRIYEQYF. CDR3 coding DNA: TGTGCCAGCAGCCTTGGGACTAGCGGGAGAATCTACGAGCAGTACTTC. Combining the CDR3 with reference TRBV5-6 and TRBJ2-7 gives the whole variable domain DAGVTQSPTHLIKTRGQQVTLRCSPKSGHDTVSWYQQALGQGPQFIFQYYEEEERQRGNFPDRFSGHQFPNYSSELNVNALLLGDSALYLCASSLGTSGRIYEQYFGPGTRLTVT.

The chain links TRBV15 to TRBJ1-5; D unresolved. V dropped 5 bases and J dropped 2 bases, with 10 bases sitting between them. This CDR3 has 14 amino acids. Per the germline V gene, CDR1 is LNHNV and CDR2 is YYDKDF (reference sequence). Here the CDR3 reads CATSAEAGNQPQHF. Here the CDR3 DNA reads TGTGCCACCAGCGCTGAGGCAGGCAATCAGCCCCAGCATTTT.

The chain has TRBV5-6 and TRBJ2-7; D remains ambiguous. Trimming took 3 bases from V and 4 from J, leaving 8 bases between them. This CDR3 is built from 12 residues. The germline CDR1 and CDR2 sequences are SGHDT and YYEEEE. The DNA of the CDR3 is TGTGCCAGCAGCTCCCCTTATTACGAGCAGTACTTC. This encodes CASSSPYYEQYF.

V usage is TRBV2 and J usage is TRBJ2-3; TRBD2 agrees at 7 bases. Germline assignment: CDR1 SNHLY and CDR2 FYNNEI. The CDR3 loop spans 14 amino acids. The V segment lost 3 bases and the J segment 6 bases; nucleotides outside the gene matches: 6. The CDR3 coding sequence is TGTGCCAGCAGTGATGGACTAGAGGTGGATACGCAGTATTTT. Translating it yields CASSDGLEVDTQYF.

The V call is TRBV5-5, the J call TRBJ1-4; D might be TRBD1 (5 bases). Trimming stripped 0 bases from V and 8 bases from J, with 14 bases between. CDR1 SGHKS and CDR2 YYEKEE come from the germline V gene (reference sequence). CDR3 length equals 15 residues. The CDR3 here is CASSLDGREGEKLFF. The CDR3 bases are TGTGCCAGCAGCTTGGATGGCAGGGAGGGCGAAAAACTGTTTTTT.

On this clone itself: The germline gene is not matched at one end of the junction; a read error may be the cause. The chain links TRBV12-5 to TRBJ1-1; a possible D gene is TRBD1 (6 bases). The germline V gene has CDR1 LGHNT and CDR2 FRNRAP. This CDR3 comprises 12 residues. The CDR3 reads CASGFAGTQGVF. CDR3 coding DNA: TGTGCTAGTGGTTTCGCCGGGACACAGGGTGTTTTT.

This sequence joins TRBV6-5 and TRBJ1-2, with D possibly matching TRBD1 (6 bases). V was clipped by 4 bases and J by 4 bases, with 19 bases between them. The V gene's germline CDR1 is MNHEY and CDR2 SVGAGI. The CDR3 is 16 residues long. CDR3 coding DNA: TGTGCCAGCAGTTCCCCTCCCGCAGGGGCGAGCTATGGCTACACCTTC. Residues: CASSSPPAGASYGYTF.

The J gene is TRBJ2-2, the V gene TRBV7-9; D might be TRBD2 (6 bases). Trimming pared 5 bases from V and 6 bases from J, leaving 16 bases between. The CDR3 spans 15 residues. CDR1 is SEHNR and CDR2 is FQNEAQ in the germline V gene (reference sequence). The CDR3 spells CASSPSSGGAGELFF. The CDR3 DNA reads TGTGCCAGCAGCCCCTCCAGCGGAGGGGCCGGGGAGCTGTTTTTT.

In its sample, this clone was seen once. J is TRBJ2-7 and V is TRBV4-1; TRBD2 matches at 8 bases. V dropped 4 bases and J dropped 7; count of bases not matched to a gene: 3. This CDR3 is 12 amino acids long. The germline V gene has CDR1 MGHRA and CDR2 YSYEKL. The CDR3 region is CASSPPGGEQYF. The CDR3, as DNA: TGCGCCAGCAGCCCACCGGGGGGGGAGCAGTACTTC.

The table lists this clone with a count of one. The chain uses TRBV15 and TRBJ1-2, with unresolved D. The ends were cut back, 2 bases at V and 6 bases at J, with 19 bases in the middle. This CDR3 contains 16 residues. Looked up from germline, CDR1 is LNHNV and CDR2 is YYDKDF (reference sequence). CDR3 in DNA: TGTGCCACCAGCAGACTGGTGTTGAGCAAATCTCATGGCTACACCTTC. This sequence encodes CATSRLVLSKSHGYTF. The full variable domain, rest sourced from reference TRBV15 and TRBJ1-2, is DAMVIQNPRYQVTQFGKPVTLSCSQTLNHNVMYWYQQKSSQAPKLLFHYYDKDFNNEADTPDNFQSRRPNTSFCFLDIRSPGLGDTAMYLCATSRLVLSKSHGYTFGSGTRLTVV.

V gene TRBV29-1 combines with J gene TRBJ2-7, with 8 bases fitting TRBD1. The V gene end was trimmed by 3 bases and the J gene end by 2 bases; junction bases not matched to a gene: 3. There are 13 residues in the CDR3. Germline V lookup: CDR1 SQVTM, CDR2 ANQGSEA. The CDR3 nucleotides read TGCAGCGTTGACGGACAGGGTACCTACGAGCAGTACTTC. It encodes CSVDGQGTYEQYF.

This chain uses TRBV7-2 with TRBJ1-2, with TRBD1 as a possible D gene (6 bases). V dropped 5 bases and J dropped 4 bases, with 11 bases sitting between them. The CDR3 is made up of 13 amino acids. The germline CDR1 and CDR2 sequences are SGHTA and FQGNSA. CDR3 nucleotides: TGTGCCAGCAGCACCAAGACAGGCTATGGCTACACCTTC. Translated: CASSTKTGYGYTF.

The chain is built from TRBV2 and TRBJ2-1; perhaps TRBD2 as D (6 bases). This CDR3 is built from 10 residues. The V and J ends lost 6 bases and 9 bases respectively, with 6 bases between them. CDR1 is SNHLY, CDR2 FYNNEI, per germline. The CDR3 DNA reads TGTGCCAGCAGCGGGGGTGAGCAGTTCTTC. This gives the protein CASSGGEQFF.

The chain links TRBV7-8 to TRBJ2-5; D is possibly TRBD1 (6 bases). Trimming took 2 bases from V and 4 from J, leaving 8 bases between them. CDR1 and CDR2 (germline): SGHVS, FQNEAQ. The CDR3 has 13 amino acids. CDR3 region: CASSLRGRETQYF. The CDR3 DNA reads as TGTGCCAGCAGCTTAAGGGGGAGAGAGACCCAGTACTTC.

The chain combines TRBV7-8 with TRBJ2-2, with a possible D match to TRBD2 (5 bases). Germline CDR1 reads SGHVS; CDR2 reads FQNEAQ. The CDR3 spans 17 residues. Trimming took 5 bases from V and 0 from J, leaving 16 bases between them. DNA for the CDR3: TGTGCCAGCAGCCCCATGATTACCGGGGCGAACACCGGGGAGCTGTTTTTT. It translates to CASSPMITGANTGELFF.

The chain uses TRBV5-1 and TRBJ2-5, with 8 bases identical to TRBD2. The germline CDR1 and CDR2 sequences are SGHRS and YFSETQ. The junction had 9 bases not matched to a gene; V was cut back by 7 bases and J by 4 bases. The CDR3 length is 14 residues. The CDR3 is CASRSGRGAETQYF. The DNA of the CDR3 is TGCGCCAGCCGGAGCGGGAGAGGGGCAGAGACCCAGTACTTC. The full variable domain, with the rest looked up from reference TRBV5-1 and TRBJ2-5, is KAGVTQTPRYLIKTRGQQVTLSCSPISGHRSVSWYQQTPGQGLQFLFEYFSETQRNKGNFPGRFSGRQFSNSRSEMNVSTLELGDSALYLCASRSGRGAETQYFGPGTRLLVL.

This chain uses TRBV19 with TRBJ1-5, with 11 bases identical to TRBD1. Germline V gene lookup returns CDR1 LNHDA and CDR2 SQIVND (reference sequence). The CDR3 runs 14 residues. The junction had 6 bases not matched to a gene; V was cut back by 5 bases and J by 9 bases. CDR3 loop: CASSRGQGELPQHF. CDR3 in DNA: TGTGCCAGTAGTCGGGGACAGGGGGAGCTGCCCCAGCATTTT. The full variable domain, in which reference TRBV19 and TRBJ1-5 provide the parts outside the CDR3, is DGGITQSPKYLFRKEGQNVTLSCEQNLNHDAMYWYRQDPGQGLRLIYYSQIVNDFQKGDIAEGYSVSREKKESFPLTVTSAQKNPTAFYLCASSRGQGELPQHFGDGTRLSIL.

The V call is TRBV2, the J call TRBJ2-7; TRBD1 matches 8 bases. The CDR3 has 12 residues. The V segment lost 9 bases and the J segment 6 bases; nucleotides outside the gene matches: 7. CDR1 and CDR2 from the germline V gene are SNHLY and FYNNEI. DNA of the CDR3: TGTGCCAGAGGACAGGGTAATAGCGAGCAGTACTTC. Protein sequence: CARGQGNSEQYF.

The chain has TRBV1 and TRBJ1-2; TRBD1, as called in the table, went unchecked against the DNA. TRBV1 is designated a pseudogene. This CDR3 region has 16 residues. The CDR3 DNA follows: TGCACCAGCAGCCAAGAAAAGGGACAGGGTGGGTATGGCTACACCTTC. It translates to CTSSQEKGQGGYGYTF.

The rearrangement uses TRBV9 and TRBJ2-5; TRBD2 might be the D (7 bases). Looked up from germline, CDR1 is SGDLS and CDR2 is YYNGEE. V shed 4 bases and J shed 3 bases, with 13 bases lying between them. CDR3 length equals 14 residues. The CDR3 is CASSPRGGEETQYF. CDR3 coding DNA: TGTGCCAGCAGCCCACGAGGGGGGGAAGAGACCCAGTACTTC. Drawing the rest from reference TRBV9 and TRBJ2-5, the complete variable domain is DSGVTQTPKHLITATGQRVTLRCSPRSGDLSVYWYQQSLDQGLQFLIQYYNGEERAKGNILERFSAQQFPDLHSELNLSSLELGDSALYFCASSPRGGEETQYFGPGTRLLVL.